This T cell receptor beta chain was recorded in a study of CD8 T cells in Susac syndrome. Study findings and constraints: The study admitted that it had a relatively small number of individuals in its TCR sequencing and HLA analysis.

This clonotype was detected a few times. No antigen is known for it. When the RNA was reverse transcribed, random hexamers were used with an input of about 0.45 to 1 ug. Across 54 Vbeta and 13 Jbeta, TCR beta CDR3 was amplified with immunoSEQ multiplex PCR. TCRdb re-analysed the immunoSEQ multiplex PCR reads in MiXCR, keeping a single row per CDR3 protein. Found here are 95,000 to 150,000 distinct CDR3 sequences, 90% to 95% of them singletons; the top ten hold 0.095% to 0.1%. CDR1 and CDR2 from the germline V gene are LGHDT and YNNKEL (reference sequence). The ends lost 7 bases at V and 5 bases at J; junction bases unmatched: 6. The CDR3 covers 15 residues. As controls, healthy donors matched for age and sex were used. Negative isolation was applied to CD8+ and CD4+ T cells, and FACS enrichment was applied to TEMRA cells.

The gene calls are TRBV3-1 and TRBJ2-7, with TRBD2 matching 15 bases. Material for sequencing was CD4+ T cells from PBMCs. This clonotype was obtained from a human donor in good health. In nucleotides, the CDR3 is TGTGCCAGCACCACAGGACTAGCGGGAGGGCACGAGCAGTACTTC. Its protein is CASTTGLAGGHEQYF.